This T cell receptor beta chain derives from a study of blood T cell repertoires in COVID-19. Across the whole study: Acute and convalescent COVID-19 samples came from the United States, Italy and Spain. PBMCs, B-cell-depleted T cells, or T cells provided the cDNA or gDNA that made up the material.

Some clones are missing from TCRdb's copy, which holds only in-frame ones; the method was immunoSEQ multiplex PCR. The table includes 150,000 to 200,000 clones, approximately 90% detected once. This TCR derives from a man aged 35 to 55 with active or convalescent COVID-19. The sequenced material came from peripheral blood.

The CDR3 is CASSYDRGDEQYF. DNA for the CDR3: TGTGCCAGCAGTTACGACAGGGGAGACGAGCAGTACTTC. This rearrangement joins TRBV6-5 to TRBJ2-7; 8 nucleotides match TRBD1. The CDR3 spans 13 residues. J was trimmed by 5 bases and V by 2 bases; bases with no gene match: 2. Germline V gene data show CDR1 as MNHEY and CDR2 as SVGAGI.